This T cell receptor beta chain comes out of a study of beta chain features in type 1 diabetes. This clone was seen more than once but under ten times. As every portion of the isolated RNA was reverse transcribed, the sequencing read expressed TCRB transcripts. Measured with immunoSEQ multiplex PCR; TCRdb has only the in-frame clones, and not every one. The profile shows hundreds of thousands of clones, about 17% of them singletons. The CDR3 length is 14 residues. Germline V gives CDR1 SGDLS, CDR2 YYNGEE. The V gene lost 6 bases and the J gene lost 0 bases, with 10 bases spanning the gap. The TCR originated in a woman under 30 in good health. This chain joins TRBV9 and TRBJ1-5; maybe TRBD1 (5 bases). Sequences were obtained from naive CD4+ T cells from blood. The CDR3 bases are TGTGCCAGCACGACAGTAAATAGCAATCAGCCCCAGCATTTT. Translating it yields CASTTVNSNQPQHF.